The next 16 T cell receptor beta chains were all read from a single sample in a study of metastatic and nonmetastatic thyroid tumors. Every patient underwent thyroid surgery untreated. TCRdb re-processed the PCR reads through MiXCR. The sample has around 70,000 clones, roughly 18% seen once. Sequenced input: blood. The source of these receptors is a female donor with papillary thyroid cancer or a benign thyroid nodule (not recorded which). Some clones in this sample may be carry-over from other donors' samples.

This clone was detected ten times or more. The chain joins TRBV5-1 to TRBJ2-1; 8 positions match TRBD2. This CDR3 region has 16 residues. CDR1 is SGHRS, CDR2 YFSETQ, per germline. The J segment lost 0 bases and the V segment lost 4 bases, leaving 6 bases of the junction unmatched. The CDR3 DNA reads TGCGCCAGCAGCCCCCAGAGCGGGAGCTCCTACAATGAGCAGTTCTTC. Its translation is CASSPQSGSSYNEQFF.

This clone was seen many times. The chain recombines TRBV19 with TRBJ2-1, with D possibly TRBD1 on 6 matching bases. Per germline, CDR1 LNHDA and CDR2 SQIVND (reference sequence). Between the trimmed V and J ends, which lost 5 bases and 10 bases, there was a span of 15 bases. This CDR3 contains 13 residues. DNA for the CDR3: TGTGCCAGTAGTCCTTTTAGGGGGAAGGAGCAGTTCTTC. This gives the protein CASSPFRGKEQFF.

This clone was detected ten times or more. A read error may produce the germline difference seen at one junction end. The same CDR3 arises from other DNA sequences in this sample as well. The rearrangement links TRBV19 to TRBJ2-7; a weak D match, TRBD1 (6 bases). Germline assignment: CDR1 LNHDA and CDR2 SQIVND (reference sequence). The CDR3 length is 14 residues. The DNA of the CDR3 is TGCGCCAGTAGTACGCAGGGGTCCTTTGGAGAGCAGTACTTC. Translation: CASSTQGSFGEQYF.

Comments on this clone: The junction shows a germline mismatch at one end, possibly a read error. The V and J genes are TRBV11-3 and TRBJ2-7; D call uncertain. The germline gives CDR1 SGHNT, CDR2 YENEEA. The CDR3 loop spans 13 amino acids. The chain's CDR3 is CASILGGDYEQYF. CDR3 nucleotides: TGTGCCAGCATCTTAGGTGGGGACTACGAGCAGTACTTC.

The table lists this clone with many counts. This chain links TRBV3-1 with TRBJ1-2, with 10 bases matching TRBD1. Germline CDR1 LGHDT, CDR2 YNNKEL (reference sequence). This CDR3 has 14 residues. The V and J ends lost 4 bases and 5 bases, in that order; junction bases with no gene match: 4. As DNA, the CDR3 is TGTGCCAGCAGCCGACAGGGGGCAGATTATGGCTACACCTTC. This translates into CASSRQGADYGYTF. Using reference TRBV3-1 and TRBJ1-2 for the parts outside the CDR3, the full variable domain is DTAVSQTPKYLVTQMGNDKSIKCEQNLGHDTMYWYKQDSKKFLKIMFSYNNKELIINETVPNRFSPKSPDKAHLNLHINSLELGDSAVYFCASSRQGADYGYTFGSGTRLTVV.

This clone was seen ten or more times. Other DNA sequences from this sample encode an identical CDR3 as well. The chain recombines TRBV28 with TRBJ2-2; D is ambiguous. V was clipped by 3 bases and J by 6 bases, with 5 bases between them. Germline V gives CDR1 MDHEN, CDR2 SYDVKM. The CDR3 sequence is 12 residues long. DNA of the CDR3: TGTGCCAGCAGTTTTCTTCCCGGGGAGCTGTTTTTT. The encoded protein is CASSFLPGELFF.

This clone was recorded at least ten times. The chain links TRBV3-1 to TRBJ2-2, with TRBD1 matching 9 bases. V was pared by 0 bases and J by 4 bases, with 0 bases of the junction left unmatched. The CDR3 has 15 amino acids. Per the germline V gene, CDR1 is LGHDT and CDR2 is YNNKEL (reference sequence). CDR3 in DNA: TGTGCCAGCAGCCAAGAGGGACAGGGCACCGGGGAGCTGTTTTTT. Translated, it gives CASSQEGQGTGELFF.

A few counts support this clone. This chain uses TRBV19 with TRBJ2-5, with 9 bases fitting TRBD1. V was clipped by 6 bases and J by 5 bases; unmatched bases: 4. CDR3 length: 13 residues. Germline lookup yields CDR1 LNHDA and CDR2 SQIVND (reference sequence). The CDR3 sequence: CASSPTGGETQYF. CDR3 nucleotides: TGTGCCAGTAGCCCCACAGGGGGCGAGACCCAGTACTTC.

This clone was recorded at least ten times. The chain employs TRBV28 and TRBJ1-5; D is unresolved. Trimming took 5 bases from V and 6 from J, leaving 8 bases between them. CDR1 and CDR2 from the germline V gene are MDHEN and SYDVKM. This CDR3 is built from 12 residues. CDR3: CASSPFGQPQHF. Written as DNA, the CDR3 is TGTGCCAGCAGTCCCTTTGGTCAGCCCCAGCATTTT. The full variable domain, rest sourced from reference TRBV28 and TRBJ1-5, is DVKVTQSSRYLVKRTGEKVFLECVQDMDHENMFWYRQDPGLGLRLIYFSYDVKMKEKGDIPEGYSVSREKKERFSLILESASTNQTSMYLCASSPFGQPQHFGDGTRLSIL.

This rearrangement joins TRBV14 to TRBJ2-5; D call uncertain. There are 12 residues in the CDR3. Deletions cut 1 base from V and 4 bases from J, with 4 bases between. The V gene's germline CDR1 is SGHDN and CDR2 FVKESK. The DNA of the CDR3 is TGTGCCAGCAGCCAAGTCCGAGAGACCCAGTACTTC. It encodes CASSQVRETQYF. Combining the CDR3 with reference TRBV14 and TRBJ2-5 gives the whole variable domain EAGVTQFPSHSVIEKGQTVTLRCDPISGHDNLYWYRRVMGKEIKFLLHFVKESKQDESGMPNNRFLAERTGGTYSTLKVQPAELEDSGVYFCASSQVRETQYFGPGTRLLVL.

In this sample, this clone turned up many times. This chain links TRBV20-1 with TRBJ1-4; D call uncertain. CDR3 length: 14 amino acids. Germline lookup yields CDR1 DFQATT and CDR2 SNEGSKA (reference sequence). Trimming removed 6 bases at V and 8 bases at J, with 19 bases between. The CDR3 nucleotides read TGCAGTGCCAATGATCTACAGCCGACCGAAAAACTGTTTTTT. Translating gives CSANDLQPTEKLFF.

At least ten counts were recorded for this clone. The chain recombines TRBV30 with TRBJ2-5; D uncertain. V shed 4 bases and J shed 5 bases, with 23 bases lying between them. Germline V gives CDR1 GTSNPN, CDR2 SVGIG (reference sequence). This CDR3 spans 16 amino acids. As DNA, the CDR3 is TGTGCCTGGATGAATCAACGACTCATTACAATGGAGACCCAGTACTTC. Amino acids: CAWMNQRLITMETQYF.

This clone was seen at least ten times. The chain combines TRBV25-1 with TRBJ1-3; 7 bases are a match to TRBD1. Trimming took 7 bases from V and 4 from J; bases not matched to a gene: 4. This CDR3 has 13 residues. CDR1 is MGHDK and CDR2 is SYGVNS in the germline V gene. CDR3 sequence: CASTQGEGNTIYF. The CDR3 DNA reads TGTGCCAGCACCCAGGGGGAGGGAAACACCATATATTTT.

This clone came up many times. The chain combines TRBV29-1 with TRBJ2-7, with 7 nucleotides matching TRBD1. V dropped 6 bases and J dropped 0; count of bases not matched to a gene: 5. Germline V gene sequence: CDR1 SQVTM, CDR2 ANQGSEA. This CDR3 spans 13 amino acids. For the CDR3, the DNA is TGCAGCGTAAGGGGGCAATTCTCCTACGAGCAGTACTTC. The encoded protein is CSVRGQFSYEQYF.

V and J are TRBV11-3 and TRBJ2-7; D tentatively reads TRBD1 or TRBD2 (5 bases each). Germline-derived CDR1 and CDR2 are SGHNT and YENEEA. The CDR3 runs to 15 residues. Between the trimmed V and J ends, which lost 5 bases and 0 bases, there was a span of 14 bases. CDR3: CASSAVTAVSYEQYF. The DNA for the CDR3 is TGTGCCAGCAGCGCCGTGACAGCGGTCTCCTACGAGCAGTACTTC.

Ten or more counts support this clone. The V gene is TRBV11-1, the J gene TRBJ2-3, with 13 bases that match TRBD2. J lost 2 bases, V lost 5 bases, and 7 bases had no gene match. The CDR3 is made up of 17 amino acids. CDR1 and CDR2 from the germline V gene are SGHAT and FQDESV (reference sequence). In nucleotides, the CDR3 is TGTGCCAGCAGCCCCCGGACTAGCGGGAGCCCCACAGATACGCAGTATTTT. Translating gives CASSPRTSGSPTDTQYF.